This TCR beta chain was sequenced for a study of a mutant IDH1 vaccine in newly diagnosed glioma. Libraries were prepared by immunoSEQ multiplex PCR; TCRdb keeps only in-frame clonotypes and omits some of them. The table has tens of thousands of clones, 80% seen once. Deletions cut 3 bases from V and 4 bases from J, with 9 bases between. The CDR3 totals 13 residues. The germline V gene encodes CDR1 MNHEY and CDR2 SVGAGI. About this clone: What it binds is not known.

The time point here: week 11, during vaccination. Every vaccine dose comprised 300 ug of mutant IDH1 20-mer peptide plus topical imiquimod. This material consisted of PBMCs, taken from a glioma patient whose treatment included an IDH1 peptide vaccine. The sequence derives from a man between 50 and 59 years old with glioma. The chain joins TRBV6-5 to TRBJ1-1; the D is unclear. The CDR3 sequence is CASSYEARTEAFF. The CDR3 bases are TGTGCCAGCAGTTATGAGGCCCGCACTGAAGCTTTCTTT.